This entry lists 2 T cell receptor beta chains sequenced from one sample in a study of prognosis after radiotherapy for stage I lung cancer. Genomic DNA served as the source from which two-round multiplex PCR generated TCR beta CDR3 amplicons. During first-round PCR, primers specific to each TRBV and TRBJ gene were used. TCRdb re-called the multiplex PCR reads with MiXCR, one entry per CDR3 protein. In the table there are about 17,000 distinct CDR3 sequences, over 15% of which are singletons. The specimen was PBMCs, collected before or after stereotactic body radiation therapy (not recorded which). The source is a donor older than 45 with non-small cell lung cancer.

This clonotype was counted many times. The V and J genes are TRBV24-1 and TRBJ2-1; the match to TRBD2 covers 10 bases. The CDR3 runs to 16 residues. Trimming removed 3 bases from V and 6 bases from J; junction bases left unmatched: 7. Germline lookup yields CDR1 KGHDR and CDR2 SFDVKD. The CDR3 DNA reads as TGTGCCACCAGTGATGGACTAGCGGCGAGGGGCAATGAGCAGTTCTTC. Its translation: CATSDGLAARGNEQFF.

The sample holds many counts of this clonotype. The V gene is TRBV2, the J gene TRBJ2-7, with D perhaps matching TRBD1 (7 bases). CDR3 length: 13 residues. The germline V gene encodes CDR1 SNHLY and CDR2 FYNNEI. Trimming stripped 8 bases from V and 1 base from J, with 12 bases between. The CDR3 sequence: CASRAGQSYEQYF. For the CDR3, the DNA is TGTGCCAGCCGGGCGGGACAGTCCTACGAGCAGTACTTC.